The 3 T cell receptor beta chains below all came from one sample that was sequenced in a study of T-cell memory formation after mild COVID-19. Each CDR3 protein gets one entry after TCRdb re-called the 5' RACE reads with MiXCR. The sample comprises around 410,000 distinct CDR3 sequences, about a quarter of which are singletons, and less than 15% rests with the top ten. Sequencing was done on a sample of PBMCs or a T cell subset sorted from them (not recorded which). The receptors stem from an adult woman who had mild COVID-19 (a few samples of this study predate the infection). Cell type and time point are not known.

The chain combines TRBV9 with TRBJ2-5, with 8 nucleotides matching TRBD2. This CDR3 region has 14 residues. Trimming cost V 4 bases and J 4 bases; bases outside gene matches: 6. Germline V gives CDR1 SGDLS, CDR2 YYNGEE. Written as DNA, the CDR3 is TGTGCCAGCAGCATAGCGGGAAGTAGAGAGACCCAGTACTTC. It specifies CASSIAGSRETQYF.

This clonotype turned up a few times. Here the CDR3 reads CASSLVTGNTDTQYF. CDR3 in DNA: TGCGCCAGCAGCTTGGTGACGGGGAACACAGATACGCAGTATTTT. This chain connects TRBV5-1 to TRBJ2-3, with a tentative D call TRBD2 (5 bases). This CDR3 has 15 residues. V lost 0 bases and J 2 bases, leaving 10 bases between the germline ends. Germline lookup yields CDR1 SGHRS and CDR2 YFSETQ. Full variable domain (rest looked up from reference TRBV5-1 and TRBJ2-3): KAGVTQTPRYLIKTRGQQVTLSCSPISGHRSVSWYQQTPGQGLQFLFEYFSETQRNKGNFPGRFSGRQFSNSRSEMNVSTLELGDSALYLCASSLVTGNTDTQYFGPGTRLTVL.

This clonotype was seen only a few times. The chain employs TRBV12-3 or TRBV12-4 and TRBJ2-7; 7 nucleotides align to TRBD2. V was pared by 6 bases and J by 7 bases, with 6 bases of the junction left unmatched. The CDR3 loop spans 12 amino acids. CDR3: CASSPSGGEQYF. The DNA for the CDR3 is TGTGCCAGCAGCCCCTCGGGGGGTGAGCAGTACTTC.